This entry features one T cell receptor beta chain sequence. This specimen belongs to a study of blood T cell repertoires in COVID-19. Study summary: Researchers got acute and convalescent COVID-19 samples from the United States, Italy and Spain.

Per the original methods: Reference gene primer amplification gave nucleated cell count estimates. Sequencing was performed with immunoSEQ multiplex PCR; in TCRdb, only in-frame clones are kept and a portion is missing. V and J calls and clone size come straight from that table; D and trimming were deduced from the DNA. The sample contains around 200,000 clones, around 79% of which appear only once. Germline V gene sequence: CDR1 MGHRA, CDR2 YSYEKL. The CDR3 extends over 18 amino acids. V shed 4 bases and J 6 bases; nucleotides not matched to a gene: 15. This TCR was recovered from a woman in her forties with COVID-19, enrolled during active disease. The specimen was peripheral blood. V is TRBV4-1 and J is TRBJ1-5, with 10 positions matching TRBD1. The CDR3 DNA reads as TGCGCCAGCAGCCTCCGCCGTACCGGGACAGGGGTGCCTCAGCCCCAGCATTTT. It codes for CASSLRRTGTGVPQPQHF.